This T cell receptor (beta chain) was profiled in a study of identical twins. Overall study findings and caveats: Donors were not followed over many years; analysis was cross-sectional. Weaker excess sharing between twins was seen in beta out-of-frame sequences. Some out-of-frame alpha sequences were shared by twins, and these showed excess low generation probability.

MiXCR was run by TCRdb on the 5' RACE reads, yielding one entry per CDR3 protein. This sample carries 460,000 or so distinct CDR3 sequences, more than 13% of them seen once, and the ten largest clones take around 0.57%. This CDR3 comprises 14 residues. Germline CDR1 is LGHDT and CDR2 is YNNKEL (reference sequence). Between the trimmed V and J ends, which lost 1 base and 6 bases, there was a span of 11 bases. This clonotype was seen more than once but under ten times. Its specificity is unknown. This sample was shared with a second study, whose subject was yellow fever vaccine responses in identical twins. In that study: Convergence reportedly seemed to mark part of the twins' vaccine T cell response, with personalization marking the rest.

This chain connects TRBV3-1 to TRBJ2-3, with unresolved D. Sample: CD4+ T cells sorted from blood. The clonotype comes from a woman aged 18-29 years in good health. The CDR3 reads CASSQAHRPDTQYF. CDR3 coding DNA: TGTGCCAGCAGCCAAGCACACCGACCGGATACGCAGTATTTT.